These 5 T cell receptor beta chains share one sample of origin, sequenced in a study of T cells in Graves' hyperthyroidism and ophthalmopathy. It was RNA transcripts that yielded the amplified TCR beta CDR3 regions. The primer set for the first-round RT-PCR of the TCR CDR3 was HTBI. One entry per CDR3 protein, called by TCRdb with MiXCR from the multiplex PCR reads. The repertoire holds some 350,000 distinct CDR3 sequences, with around a quarter as singletons. Sequenced input: blood. Receptor source: a man between 45 and 60 years old with Graves' hyperthyroidism.

A note on this clonotype: Its ends do not fully match the called genes, so a read error is possible. The chain has TRBV28 and TRBJ1-5, with D tentatively TRBD1 (5 bases). The germline gives CDR1 MDHEN, CDR2 SYDVKM. This CDR3 region has 15 residues. CDR3 in amino acids: CTSSSKGSNNQPQHF. CDR3 sequence (DNA): TGTACCAGCAGCTCCAAGGGGAGTAACAATCAGCCCCAGCATTTT.

This clonotype was seen a few times. This chain uses TRBV9 with TRBJ2-7, with D tentatively TRBD1 (6 bases). CDR1 is SGDLS and CDR2 is YYNGEE in the germline V gene. The CDR3 covers 13 residues. Trimming cost V 3 bases and J 1 base, with 8 bases left between them. Here the CDR3 reads CASSGTASYEQYF. For the CDR3, the DNA is TGTGCCAGCAGCGGGACAGCTTCCTACGAGCAGTACTTC.

V usage is TRBV27 and J usage is TRBJ2-3; TRBD2 agrees at 14 bases. Per germline, CDR1 MNHEY and CDR2 SMNVEV (reference sequence). Trimming at V came to 5 bases and at J to 1 base, leaving 5 bases not matched to a gene. CDR3 size: 17 residues. CDR3: CASSDSGLAGGTDTQYF. CDR3 DNA sequence: TGTGCCAGCAGTGATTCGGGACTAGCGGGGGGCACAGATACGCAGTATTTT.

This clonotype was recorded at least ten times. This chain links TRBV28 with TRBJ2-7, with TRBD1 matching 12 bases. V gave up 4 bases and J gave up 4 bases; unmatched junction bases: 2. The CDR3 runs to 14 residues. In germline, CDR1 is MDHEN, CDR2 SYDVKM. The CDR3 is CASSSGQGAYEQYF. In nucleotides, the CDR3 is TGTGCCAGCAGTTCGGGACAGGGGGCTTACGAGCAGTACTTC.

The table lists this clonotype with many counts. The J gene is TRBJ2-3, the V gene TRBV7-9; TRBD2 might be the D (6 bases). The CDR3 is 14 amino acids. Germline V lookup: CDR1 SEHNR, CDR2 FQNEAQ (reference sequence). V gave up 3 bases and J gave up 4 bases, with 11 bases separating them. The CDR3: CASSFGGPADTQYF. Here the CDR3 DNA reads TGTGCCAGCAGCTTCGGAGGGCCGGCAGATACGCAGTATTTT.